Reported below is one T cell receptor beta chain. What it binds is unknown. The repertoire was sequenced with immunoSEQ multiplex PCR; TCRdb's copy has only in-frame clones and lacks some. The data contain about 140,000 clones, around 89% of them singletons. The CDR3 consists of 15 residues. V lost 5 bases, J lost 4 bases, and 9 bases stayed unmatched. Germline CDR1 GTSNPN, CDR2 SVGIG (reference sequence). The sample is drawn from a study of T cell responses to AZD1222 COVID-19 vaccine. Study-level information: Combined were second doses at about 4 or about 12 weeks.

General study findings and limits: Only a handful of AZD1222 recipients were seropositive at baseline. The CD4 TCRs associated with vaccination extended across spike and predominated at 160-218 and 743-854. Close to half of all spike-specific TCRs reportedly target regions of the variants that are unmutated.

The genes are TRBV30 and TRBJ1-3, with 9 bases aligning to TRBD1. The sequence was collected from an adult in good health. Source: peripheral blood, taken on day 0 of AZD1222 vaccination. CDR3 protein: CAWGPDRGVGNTIYF. DNA for the CDR3: TGTGCCTGGGGCCCGGACAGGGGCGTCGGAAACACCATATATTTT.